The rows below give T cell receptor beta chains drawn from one sample of a study of identical twins. One entry per CDR3 protein results from TCRdb running MiXCR on the 5' RACE reads. The table lists about 520,000 distinct CDR3 sequences, 20% to 25% of them singletons. This same sample was also part of a study on T cells expressing NK-cell markers.

Input material: CD4+ T cells sorted from blood. The source is a woman between 18 and 30 years old in good health. Each CDR3 is given with its conserved first and last residue. The D gene is left open where the match is weak. Not all rows give a size; the values are once, few, many and, for expanded clones, a class.

j_call: TRBJ2-7; v_call: TRBV19; d_call: TRBD2; clone_size: .; cdr3_nt: TGTGCCAGTAGTAAACTAGCGGAATACGCCTACGAGCAGTACTTC; cdr3_aa: CASSKLAEYAYEQYF
j_call: TRBJ2-1; v_call: TRBV6-1; d_call: .; clone_size: few; cdr3_nt: TGTGCCAGCAGTCGGCTTGCTACTAGCTCCTACAATGAGCAGTTCTTC; cdr3_aa: CASSRLATSSYNEQFF
j_call: TRBJ2-5; v_call: TRBV5-1; d_call: TRBD2; clone_size: few; cdr3_nt: TGCGCCAGCAGTCCCTCACTAACTAGCGGGAGGCCTTGGCAAGAGACCCAGTACTTC; cdr3_aa: CASSPSLTSGRPWQETQYF
j_call: TRBJ2-1; v_call: TRBV7-8; d_call: TRBD1; clone_size: many; cdr3_nt: TGTGCCAGCAGCTTAGGACAGGGTCCCCACAATGAGCAGTTCTTC; cdr3_aa: CASSLGQGPHNEQFF
j_call: TRBJ2-4; v_call: TRBV6-1; d_call: TRBD2; clone_size: few; cdr3_nt: TGTGCCAGCAGAGCCAGCGGGAGGGAGGCCAAAAACATTCAGTACTTC; cdr3_aa: CASRASGREAKNIQYF
j_call: TRBJ2-3; v_call: TRBV7-2; d_call: .; clone_size: few; cdr3_nt: TGTGCCAGCAGCAGCCAACCGGGACACCTCACAGATACGCAGTATTTT; cdr3_aa: CASSSQPGHLTDTQYF
j_call: TRBJ1-5; v_call: TRBV5-6; d_call: .; clone_size: few; cdr3_nt: TGTGCCAGCAGCCTAGCAGGGGAGGGGCTTGAGCCCCAGCATTTT; cdr3_aa: CASSLAGEGLEPQHF
j_call: TRBJ1-2; v_call: TRBV9; d_call: .; clone_size: many; cdr3_nt: TGTGCCAGCAAAGCCGGGGACTATGGCTACACCTTC; cdr3_aa: CASKAGDYGYTF
j_call: TRBJ2-7; v_call: TRBV12-3/TRBV12-4; d_call: TRBD1; clone_size: .; cdr3_nt: TGTGCCAGCAGTCGGGGGACAGGGTCCTACGAGCAGTACTTC; cdr3_aa: CASSRGTGSYEQYF
j_call: TRBJ2-7; v_call: TRBV7-8; d_call: .; clone_size: .; cdr3_nt: TGTGCCAGCAGCTTACTGGCGGGGAGGAGCTCCTACGAGCAGTACTTC; cdr3_aa: CASSLLAGRSSYEQYF
j_call: TRBJ1-2; v_call: TRBV10-3; d_call: .; clone_size: many; cdr3_nt: TGTGCCATCGGGCAGGATAACTATGGCTACACCTTC; cdr3_aa: CAIGQDNYGYTF
j_call: TRBJ2-2; v_call: TRBV9; d_call: TRBD2; clone_size: .; cdr3_nt: TGTGCCAGCAGCGGGGGAGCCGGGACTAGCGTCCCCGGGGAGCTGTTTTTT; cdr3_aa: CASSGGAGTSVPGELFF
j_call: TRBJ1-5; v_call: TRBV15; d_call: TRBD1; clone_size: .; cdr3_nt: TGTGCCACCAGCATATTAGGACAGGAACGCAATCAGCCCCAGCATTTT; cdr3_aa: CATSILGQERNQPQHF
j_call: TRBJ2-2; v_call: TRBV7-2; d_call: .; clone_size: few; cdr3_nt: TGTGCCAGCAGCTTAGTAGTGGGATCGGCCGGGGAGCTGTTTTTT; cdr3_aa: CASSLVVGSAGELFF
j_call: TRBJ2-1; v_call: TRBV11-3; d_call: .; clone_size: .; cdr3_nt: TGTGCCAGCAGCCCAGAGGGCGAACTCTACAATGAGCAGTTCTTC; cdr3_aa: CASSPEGELYNEQFF
j_call: TRBJ2-7; v_call: TRBV18; d_call: TRBD1; clone_size: few; cdr3_nt: TGTGCCAGCTCACGGGACAGGGTGGTGTACGAGCAGTACTTC; cdr3_aa: CASSRDRVVYEQYF
j_call: TRBJ1-2; v_call: TRBV9; d_call: .; clone_size: .; cdr3_nt: TGTGCCAGCGGAAAACGCGGGGGAGCTAACTATGGCTACACCTTC; cdr3_aa: CASGKRGGANYGYTF
j_call: TRBJ1-6; v_call: TRBV4-3; d_call: .; clone_size: few; cdr3_nt: TGCGCCAGCAGCCAGCCTGCGGGGAATTCACCCCTCCACTTT; cdr3_aa: CASSQPAGNSPLHF
j_call: TRBJ2-1; v_call: TRBV18; d_call: TRBD2; clone_size: .; cdr3_nt: TGTGCCAGCTCCCCCTTCGGACCGGGACTAGCGGGAGAAGATTTC; cdr3_aa: CASSPFGPGLAGEDF
j_call: TRBJ2-5; v_call: TRBV7-8; d_call: TRBD1; clone_size: .; cdr3_nt: TGTGCCAGCAGCGGACAGGGGGGACTTCTCCAAGAGACCCAGTACTTC; cdr3_aa: CASSGQGGLLQETQYF
j_call: TRBJ2-1; v_call: TRBV18; d_call: TRBD2; clone_size: few; cdr3_nt: TGTGCCAGCTCACCGGCGGGGGGACTCTACAATGAGCAGTTCTTC; cdr3_aa: CASSPAGGLYNEQFF
j_call: TRBJ2-3; v_call: TRBV2; d_call: .; clone_size: few; cdr3_nt: TGTGCCAGCAGTGAAGCACTGGTGACAGATACGCAGTATTTT; cdr3_aa: CASSEALVTDTQYF
j_call: TRBJ2-3; v_call: TRBV29-1; d_call: .; clone_size: .; cdr3_nt: TGCAGCGTCGGGGACCTTTATACGCAGTATTTT; cdr3_aa: CSVGDLYTQYF
j_call: TRBJ2-1; v_call: TRBV19; d_call: .; clone_size: once; cdr3_nt: TGTGCCAGTAGTAGAACCGGGACACCATACAATGAGCAGTTCTTC; cdr3_aa: CASSRTGTPYNEQFF
j_call: TRBJ1-5; v_call: TRBV10-1; d_call: .; clone_size: .; cdr3_nt: TGCGCCAGTGGATCGGGCAATCAGCCCCAGCATTTT; cdr3_aa: CASGSGNQPQHF
j_call: TRBJ1-5; v_call: TRBV15; d_call: .; clone_size: few; cdr3_nt: TGTGCCACCAGCAGAGATCGGGCCAGGGTCCTGAATCAGCCCCAGCATTTT; cdr3_aa: CATSRDRARVLNQPQHF
j_call: TRBJ1-2; v_call: TRBV6-5; d_call: .; clone_size: .; cdr3_nt: TGTGGTATCGATAACTATGGCTACACCTTC; cdr3_aa: CGIDNYGYTF
j_call: TRBJ2-2; v_call: TRBV7-8; d_call: .; clone_size: many; cdr3_nt: TGTGCCAGCAGCTTAATACCAGGGCGCGACACCGGGGAGCTGTTTTTT; cdr3_aa: CASSLIPGRDTGELFF
j_call: TRBJ2-7; v_call: TRBV30; d_call: .; clone_size: .; cdr3_nt: TGTGCCTGGAGTCACTCGGGGTACGAGCAGTACTTC; cdr3_aa: CAWSHSGYEQYF
j_call: TRBJ2-5; v_call: TRBV3-1; d_call: .; clone_size: once; cdr3_nt: TGTGCCTCCACCAAGAGGGGCCCTGAGACCCAGTACTTC; cdr3_aa: CASTKRGPETQYF
j_call: TRBJ2-1; v_call: TRBV20-1; d_call: TRBD1; clone_size: few; cdr3_nt: TGCAGTGCTTCTCGGACAGGGGTCAATGAGCAGTTCTTC; cdr3_aa: CSASRTGVNEQFF
j_call: TRBJ2-1; v_call: TRBV29-1; d_call: .; clone_size: few; cdr3_nt: TGCAGCGTTGTGTCCGCTTCAAGCAGACAATACAATGAGCAGTTCTTC; cdr3_aa: CSVVSASSRQYNEQFF
j_call: TRBJ2-1; v_call: TRBV20-1; d_call: .; clone_size: many; cdr3_nt: TGCAGTGCTAGAGGACTAAATGAGCAGTTCTTC; cdr3_aa: CSARGLNEQFF
j_call: TRBJ2-5; v_call: TRBV20-1; d_call: TRBD2; clone_size: .; cdr3_nt: TGCAGTGCTTACCCCGGGACTAGCTATTCGGCCCAGTACTTC; cdr3_aa: CSAYPGTSYSAQYF
j_call: TRBJ1-1; v_call: TRBV2; d_call: .; clone_size: few; cdr3_nt: TGTGCCAGCAGTTTCTCAGGGCTCATGAACACTGAAGCTTTCTTT; cdr3_aa: CASSFSGLMNTEAFF
j_call: TRBJ2-1; v_call: TRBV10-2; d_call: .; clone_size: .; cdr3_nt: TGCGCCAGCAGATCCTGGGGCTCCTACAATGAGCAGTTCTTC; cdr3_aa: CASRSWGSYNEQFF
j_call: TRBJ2-3; v_call: TRBV20-1; d_call: .; clone_size: .; cdr3_nt: TGCAGTGCGGAGGGGGGAGTTGAAGATACGCAGTATTTT; cdr3_aa: CSAEGGVEDTQYF
j_call: TRBJ1-2; v_call: TRBV15; d_call: .; clone_size: .; cdr3_nt: TGTGCCACCAGCAGACAGGGAGCTAACTATGGCTACACCTTC; cdr3_aa: CATSRQGANYGYTF
j_call: TRBJ2-1; v_call: TRBV20-1; d_call: .; clone_size: .; cdr3_nt: TGCAGTGCTAGAGATTCGGTTCGTAGCAGGGCAAGTGAGCAGTTCTTC; cdr3_aa: CSARDSVRSRASEQFF
j_call: TRBJ1-2; v_call: TRBV20-1; d_call: .; clone_size: many; cdr3_nt: TGCAGTGCCAGCTTATTGGGGAACTATGGCTACACCTTC; cdr3_aa: CSASLLGNYGYTF
j_call: TRBJ2-7; v_call: TRBV10-3; d_call: .; clone_size: .; cdr3_nt: TGTGCCACCAGCAGACAACACGAGCAGTACTTC; cdr3_aa: CATSRQHEQYF
j_call: TRBJ2-1; v_call: TRBV7-8; d_call: .; clone_size: few; cdr3_nt: TGTGCCAGCAGCTGGGGTAGCACCCACAATGAGCAGTTCTTC; cdr3_aa: CASSWGSTHNEQFF
j_call: TRBJ2-2; v_call: TRBV11-2; d_call: .; clone_size: .; cdr3_nt: TGTGCCAGCAAAAACGTCGGGGACAACATGGTGGCCCGGGAGCTGTTTTTT; cdr3_aa: CASKNVGDNMVARELFF
j_call: TRBJ2-1; v_call: TRBV4-1; d_call: TRBD2; clone_size: few; cdr3_nt: TGCGCCAGCAGCAGTCTAGCGGGTTACAATGAGCAGTTCTTC; cdr3_aa: CASSSLAGYNEQFF
j_call: TRBJ1-2; v_call: TRBV6-1; d_call: .; clone_size: .; cdr3_nt: TGTGCCAGCAAATGGGTTTTGGGGTACACCTTC; cdr3_aa: CASKWVLGYTF
j_call: TRBJ2-1; v_call: TRBV5-1; d_call: TRBD2; clone_size: few; cdr3_nt: TGCGCCAGCAGCTTGGAGGCTAGCGGTTACAATGAGCAGTTCTTC; cdr3_aa: CASSLEASGYNEQFF
j_call: TRBJ2-7; v_call: TRBV20-1; d_call: .; clone_size: .; cdr3_nt: TGCAGTGCCAGGAGGGGGGGTGGGGGTTCGCAGGAGCAGTACTTC; cdr3_aa: CSARRGGGGSQEQYF